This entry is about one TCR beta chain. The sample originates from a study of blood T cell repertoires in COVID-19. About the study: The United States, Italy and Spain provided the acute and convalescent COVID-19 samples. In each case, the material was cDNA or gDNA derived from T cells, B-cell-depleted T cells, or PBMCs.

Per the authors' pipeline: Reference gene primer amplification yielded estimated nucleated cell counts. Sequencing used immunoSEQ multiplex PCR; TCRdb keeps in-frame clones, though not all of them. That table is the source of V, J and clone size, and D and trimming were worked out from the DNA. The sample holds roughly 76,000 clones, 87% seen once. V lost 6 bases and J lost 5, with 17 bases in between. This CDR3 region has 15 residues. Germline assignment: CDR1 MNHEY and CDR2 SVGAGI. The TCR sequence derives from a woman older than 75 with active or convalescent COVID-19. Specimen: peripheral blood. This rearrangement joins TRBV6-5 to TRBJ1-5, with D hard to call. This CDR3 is CASRTAPGTDQPQHF. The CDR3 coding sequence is TGTGCCAGCAGAACCGCCCCGGGAACCGATCAGCCCCAGCATTTT.